This T cell receptor (beta chain) was obtained from a study of T cell responses to AZD1222 COVID-19 vaccine. Whole-study results and caveats: Scientists sampled the repertoires only once the peak T cell response had passed.

As regards this clone: Antigen specificity is unknown.

The CDR3 is made up of 15 amino acids. CDR1 SGHRS and CDR2 YFSETQ come from the germline V gene. V lost 3 bases to trimming and J lost 3 bases, with 15 bases between them. Only in-frame clones appear in the TCRdb table, and some are missing; sequencing was by immunoSEQ multiplex PCR. The table lists approximately 120,000 clones, around 93% of them singletons, with 7% to 9% in the top ten. The genes are TRBV5-1 and TRBJ2-5; perhaps TRBD1 as D (5 bases). The sequence derives from an adult in good health. Sequenced material: peripheral blood, taken on day 0 of AZD1222 vaccination. CDR3 bases: TGCGCCAGCAGCTCCCTTGGTAGCAGGGAAGAGACCCAGTACTTC. Residues: CASSSLGSREETQYF.